What follows describes a single TCR beta chain. Its antigen is unknown. Base quality data are lacking; no much larger clone is found one base away. This sample was taken from a study of cytomegalovirus exposure and HLA in healthy donors (dated by TCRdb to about 2017). Broadly, across the study: An earlier analysis of several hundred of the donors reported about 300 Gb of sequence data and 95 million to 130 million unique TCR beta sequences obtained from around 190 million T cells. Approximately 310 gigabases of sequencing data and approximately 80 million unique TCR sequences were included in an early release covering roughly 600 HLA-typed donors. Of the 300 to 450 genotyped donors, more than 75% were placed in the genetic ancestry cluster associated with self-reported Caucasian donors. The study was designed to test whether signatures of past pathogen exposure could be identified by cataloging public T cell receptors. The T cell repertoires of some 670 subjects were profiled by immunosequencing and related to cytomegalovirus serostatus. Along with the 666-subject first cohort, a separate validation cohort of some 130 different subjects was used. To predict cytomegalovirus infection status, the study brought together high-throughput TCR immunosequencing, statistical association of individual TCRs with disease status, and machine learning. In a later analysis, previously published TCR beta repertoires from fewer than 750 donors were re-analyzed and high-resolution HLA genotyping was added so that TCR occurrence patterns could be studied. Rather than drawing on any new phenotypic data, the later analysis identified candidate immune exposures from TCR beta sequences and the way those sequences occurred across donors. An earlier analysis of several hundred of the donors applied high-throughput TCR beta sequencing to assess whether each TCR beta V gene segment acted as functional or pseudogenic. Donor age, sex, ethnicity and CMV serostatus were collected together with the repertoire data. A later genetic analysis used genome-wide SNP genotypes for 398 of the 666 donors, treating that subset as a discovery cohort. All discovery cohort repertoires had been generated using a single sequencing platform. HLA typing covered class I and class II loci at four-digit resolution. Typing coverage differed by locus: A, B, C, DRB1 and DQB1 were typed in roughly 620-630 donors, DQA1 in 500 to 550, DPA1 in nearly 610, and DPB1 in roughly 470. Because of strong linkage in the cohort, roughly 5 DR-DQ haplotypes were treated as single units for association and clustering. Across around 400 genotyped donors of the cohort, an average of roughly 200,000 unique TCR beta nucleotide sequences per donor were sequenced, and approximately 17% of those sequences were non-productive. Study-wide findings and limitations: In a later analysis, about 16,000 TCR beta sequences were associated with specific HLA alleles at a false discovery rate of 0.05. In a later analysis, most CMV-associated TCR beta chains were found to appear HLA-restricted, with HLA associations seemingly driven largely by CMV exposure. While some public TCRs were present in many individuals, most TCR sequences turned up only very rarely across donors. A further reported finding was that TCR beta sequences accurately predicted the HLA-A and HLA-B alleles for most subjects in the first cohort. A total of roughly 160 TCR beta chains were listed by the study as associated with cytomegalovirus. Compared with the roughly 720-donor mean, donors in an Asian-associated ancestry cluster had fewer N-insertions in productive TCRs, according to a later genetic analysis. Correlated functional status among segregating V segments might be attributable to linkage disequilibrium, but an unknown experimental factor could not be ruled out. When HLA alleles, especially DR and DQ, strongly co-occurred, TCR associations were difficult to assign to individual alleles. In a later analysis, several top co-occurrence clusters were reported to appear linked to parvovirus B19, influenza, CMV and Epstein-Barr virus. Because counts were too low, about 18 rarely observed V segments, including chromosome 9 orphons, were excluded from the earlier analysis of roughly 580 of the donors. Compared with equally common non-associated chains, HLA-associated TCR beta chains in a later analysis were more clonally expanded and had lower generation probabilities. The cohort was sequenced for TCR beta chains only, and without alpha or paired-chain data the features that could be detected were limited. According to the authors, the approach could potentially be generalized to other disease states and immunological phenotypes. An association between a missense DCLRE1C variant and V-gene and J-gene trimming of TCR beta chains was found in a later genetic analysis and replicated in an independent cohort. The sequencing pipeline was judged likely to have produced a cluster of highly shared sequence variants as a technical artifact. Cytomegalovirus status was reported to be diagnosed by the classifier with high specificity and sensitivity in both the original and validation cohorts. In an earlier analysis of about 550 of the donors, most TCR beta V segments were observed in productive rearrangements about 87% or about 30% of the time, broadly matching IMGT annotations. The only immune exposure information available for the cohort was CMV serostatus. In a later analysis, the rate of TCR association differed among HLA loci, with DRB1 alleles having the most associated TCRs and HLA-C alleles having the fewest. In vitro tests confirmed that a few of the cytomegalovirus-associated TCR beta chains recognize cytomegalovirus antigens. Because some donors lacked HLA typing at each locus, the association tests relied only on the typed subset. The presence/absence analyses assumed that sequencing depth was roughly uniform across donors, and that assumption may not be true.

Library preparation employed the immunoSEQ multiplex PCR assay. For the multiplex PCR, a mixture combining 60 forward primers for TCR Vbeta segments and 13 reverse primers for TCR Jbeta segments was used. A multiplex PCR assay on genomic DNA amplified the CDR3 region of rearranged TCR beta genes. The amplified TCR beta libraries were sequenced on the Illumina HiSeq System as 87-base-pair reads. On the authors' methods: Across the 500 to 750 repertoires, a later analysis counted tens of millions of unique TCR beta chains, about 10 million of which were shared by at least two donors. To remove PCR and sequencing errors, raw reads were error-corrected and collapsed into unique sequences using a nearest-neighbor algorithm that merged closely related sequences. CDR3 sequences were aligned to IMGT reference sequences to assign V, D and J gene segments. For a sequence to be retained, at least a six-nucleotide match to both a V gene segment and a J gene segment was required. Rearrangements were called productive when the CDR3 lacked stop codons and stayed in frame with V and J; all others were non-productive. CDR3 was defined according to IMGT convention as the region running from the second conserved V-encoded cysteine to the conserved J-encoded phenylalanine. Sequences without an unambiguous match to a single V gene segment were excluded from the earlier analysis of 450 to 650 of the donors. An earlier analysis of 587 of the donors called V segments functional above 56.7% productive rearrangements and segregating when the between-donor standard deviation exceeded 5%. A statistical classification framework was built to diagnose cytomegalovirus status from the catalog of TCR beta chain sequences. In a later analysis, V and J genes were assigned by comparing TCR nucleotide sequences against IMGT/GENE-DB human TR gene sequences. Using the TCRdist pipeline, a later analysis assigned CDR3 sequences along with most-parsimonious VDJ recombination scenarios. In a later analysis, every TCR beta chain was defined by the combination of its CDR3 amino acid sequence and its V-gene family, and reads without a unique V-gene family were dropped. To address suspected cross-contamination and a sequencing artifact, a later analysis removed several hundred highly shared, low-generation-probability nucleotide sequences. In a later analysis, a clonal expansion index was calculated for each public chain from normalized within-repertoire ranks of inferred template counts. A later analysis computed generation probabilities with a VDJ recombination model fitted to out-of-frame rearrangements, and checked the results against IGoR. A later analysis scored TCR-TCR, TCR-HLA and TCR-CMV co-occurrence with hypergeometric tests, applying a repertoire-size bias correction to TCR pairs. In a later analysis, false discovery rates were estimated by permuting HLA or CMV assignments 20 times. In a later analysis, co-occurring TCRs were grouped using DBSCAN, with TCRdist sequence similarity added in when clustering inside HLA-allele-positive subsets. Repertoires with fewer than 30,000 or more than 120,000 public chains were left out of co-occurrence clustering, as were five repertoires with anomalous nucleotide sharing. The clones in this table, taken by TCRdb from immuneACCESS, are in-frame only. Not every clone is retained; where verified, under half of the shortfall comes from an unresolved V gene, and the cause of the rest is unknown. V and J calls and clone size are copied from that table; D and trimming were computed from the DNA. The sample profile shows more than 200,000 clones; 70% of them were found once. The ten biggest clones cover about 2.8% of the sample.

The cohort was made up of 650 to 700 healthy bone marrow donors. At the time of sampling, every cohort member was nominally healthy, though immune exposures that went unrecorded were likely present. The donor tested CMV seropositive and was one of the 289 seropositive cohort members. Each donor provided a peripheral blood sample, and peripheral blood mononuclear cells were used for TCR beta sequencing. The Qiagen DNeasy Blood Extraction Kit was used to extract genomic DNA from the blood cell samples. The sample was PBMCs. This TCR derives from a man aged 40-49 years in good health and CMV-seropositive.

Read as DNA, the sequence is TGTGCCGCGTCGACAGGGCAAGGGGAGACCCAGTACTTC. This gives the protein CAASTGQGETQYF. Recombination joined TRBV10-3 with TRBJ2-5, with 7 bases in between that match TRBD1. The germline V gene provides CDR1 ENHRY and CDR2 SYGVKD. From cysteine to phenylalanine, the CDR3 is 13 amino acids long. CDR3 DNA is the only sequence kept; it has 39 bases, read in frame from the first base. Trimming removed 11 bases from V and 5 bases from J; the gene matches leave 11 bases unexplained.